The 5 T cell receptor beta chains reported below all come from one sample, sequenced in a study of T cell repertoires in cytomegalovirus infection. Using its own MiXCR run on the reads, TCRdb lists one record per CDR3 protein. The sample includes about 400,000 distinct CDR3 sequences, approximately 18% of them seen just once. The sample was PBMCs. The receptor set was obtained from a human donor in good health (CMV status not recorded). Some clones in this sample may be carry-over from other donors' samples.

This clonotype showed up just a few times. The CDR3 is CASKAGQAGNSPLHF. CDR3 sequence (DNA): TGTGCCAGCAAGGCTGGACAGGCAGGAAATTCACCCCTCCACTTT. V usage is TRBV2 and J usage is TRBJ1-6; 7 bases align to TRBD1. This CDR3 has 15 amino acids. Looked up from germline, CDR1 is SNHLY and CDR2 is FYNNEI. J was trimmed by 7 bases and V by 7 bases; bases with no gene match: 10.

This clonotype was recorded at least ten times. The rearrangement links TRBV12-3 or TRBV12-4 to TRBJ2-3, with TRBD2 as a possible D gene (6 bases). With 6 bases removed from V and 3 bases from J, the gap between germline ends came to 10 bases. The CDR3 consists of 13 residues. DNA for the CDR3: TGTGCCAGCAGGATGACTAGAACAGATACGCAGTATTTT. Translated: CASRMTRTDTQYF.

This clonotype was observed a few times. The chain links TRBV11-2 to TRBJ1-3; TRBD1 might be the D (6 bases). The germline V gene encodes CDR1 SGHAT and CDR2 FQNNGV. V lost 4 bases to trimming and J lost 4 bases, with 14 bases between them. The CDR3 loop spans 15 amino acids. The CDR3 DNA is TGTGCCAGCAGCTCCACCCCAGGGGTCGGAAACACCATATATTTT. This translates into CASSSTPGVGNTIYF.

This clonotype was found a few times. This CDR3 reads CSALLQNTEAFF. The CDR3 DNA reads as TGCAGTGCGCTTTTACAGAACACTGAAGCTTTCTTT. The chain links TRBV20-1 to TRBJ1-1; unclear D gene. The CDR3 sequence is 12 residues long. CDR1 is DFQATT, CDR2 SNEGSKA, per germline (reference sequence). V was clipped by 6 bases and J by 1 base, with 9 bases between them.

V gene TRBV20-1 combines with J gene TRBJ1-1; D gene ambiguous. Trimming stripped 0 bases from V and 2 bases from J, with 13 bases between. CDR3 length: 15 residues. The germline gives CDR1 DFQATT, CDR2 SNEGSKA (reference sequence). The CDR3 DNA is TGCAGTGCTAGAGACGGAGGACTGGCCAACACTGAAGCTTTCTTT. Translation: CSARDGGLANTEAFF.